The present TCR beta chain was sequenced within a study of monozygotic twins with inflammatory bowel disease. A 6-nucleotide sample barcode was carried by the UMIs, which template switching added. Amplification of TCRalpha and TCRbeta cDNA involved two nested PCRs that ran for roughly 15 and 9 cycles. TCRdb re-called the 5' RACE reads; every CDR3 protein appears as one record, without DNA. This listing includes some 440,000 distinct CDR3 sequences. Germline V CDR1 and CDR2: SGHTA, FQGNSA. This CDR3 contains 14 residues. As regards this clonotype: What it binds is unknown.

Whole-study findings and limits: Patients with IBD had less TCRbeta diversity (inverse Simpson) than their healthy co-twins. IBD patients exhibited fewer clonotypes shared with other individuals than healthy twins, particularly with disease activity.

This receptor was taken from a human donor with ulcerative colitis or Crohn's disease, or a healthy co-twin of an affected twin (not recorded which). The sequenced sample consisted of blood. The chain carries TRBV7-2 and TRBJ1-3. CDR3 region: CASRLGGNGNTIYF. The whole variable domain, filled in from reference TRBV7-2 and TRBJ1-3, reads GAGVSQSPSNKVTEKGKDVELRCDPISGHTALYWYRQSLGQGLEFLIYFQGNSAPDKSGLPSDRFSAERTGGSVSTLTIQRTQQEDSAVYLCASRLGGNGNTIYFGEGSWLTVV.